The sequence of this T cell receptor (beta chain) was determined in a study of T-cell memory formation after mild COVID-19. Whole-study findings and limits: Pre-infection memory harbored some responding clones, suggesting cross-reactive memory joined.

As to this clonotype: The antigen is not known.

Using its own MiXCR run on the 5' RACE reads, TCRdb lists one record per CDR3 protein. Of roughly 300,000 distinct CDR3 sequences listed, roughly an eighth are singletons. Input material: PBMCs or a T cell subset sorted from them (not recorded which). The receptor was isolated from a man aged 18 to 29 who had mild COVID-19 (a few samples of this study predate the infection). Cell type and time point are not known.

CDR3 sequence reads: CASSSTGSSYEQYV. The CDR3 DNA follows: TGTGCCAGCAGCTCGACTGGAAGCTCCTACGAGCAGTACGTC. V and J are TRBV11-2 and TRBJ2-7; D gene uncertain. V shed 4 bases and J shed 0 bases, with 10 bases lying between them. The CDR3 has 14 residues. CDR1 is SGHAT and CDR2 is FQNNGV in the germline V gene.